The entry below gives a single TCR beta chain sequence along with its context. Germline values: CDR1 SEHNR, CDR2 FQNEAQ (reference sequence). The CDR3 has 14 amino acids. Deletions cut 0 bases from V and 2 bases from J, with 8 bases between. This entry comes from a study of PD-1 blockade in classical Hodgkin lymphoma. Time point noted: newly diagnosed, previously untreated cHL patient sample. Assay used: immunoSEQ multiplex PCR; TCRdb lists only in-frame clones, some missing. The sample lists about 17,000 clones, more than 80% seen once, with 6.5% to 8.5% in the top ten. Sample: peripheral blood mononuclear cells (PBMCs). This clonotype was sampled from a human donor with classical Hodgkin lymphoma. The rearrangement links TRBV7-9 to TRBJ2-7, with a possible D match to TRBD2 (6 bases). The chain's CDR3 is CASSLAGGAYEQYF. The DNA for the CDR3 is TGTGCCAGCAGCTTAGCGGGAGGTGCCTACGAGCAGTACTTC.